A single sample is the source of the 3 T cell receptor beta chains below, sequenced in a study of cytotoxic CD8 clonotypes in ibrutinib-treated CLL. Sequenced by immunoSEQ multiplex PCR; TCRdb stores in-frame clones only, minus some. The top ten clones hold more than 35% of a sample with approximately 100,000 clones, roughly 60% of them seen once. The source was PBMCs, collected after 24 months of ibrutinib treatment. Receptors were obtained from a human donor with chronic lymphocytic leukemia.

The rearrangement joins TRBV19 to TRBJ2-1; no reliable D call. This CDR3 comprises 14 residues. V lost 10 bases to trimming and J lost 0 bases, with 13 bases between them. Looked up from germline, CDR1 is LNHDA and CDR2 is SQIVND (reference sequence). The CDR3 is CATQSLSSYNEQFF. DNA for the CDR3: TGTGCCACCCAGTCACTGAGCTCCTACAATGAGCAGTTCTTC.

This clone was observed once. The chain uses TRBV5-1 and TRBJ1-2; perhaps TRBD1 as D (5 bases). Between the trimmed V and J ends, which lost 5 bases and 3 bases, there was a span of 14 bases. The germline V gene has CDR1 SGHRS and CDR2 YFSETQ. The CDR3 has 14 residues. DNA of the CDR3: TGCGCCAGCAGTTTAGGGGTAACGGACTATGGCTACACCTTC. Encoded protein: CASSLGVTDYGYTF.

The V call is TRBV29-1, the J call TRBJ2-3, with unresolved D. The CDR3 has 16 residues. The V gene's germline CDR1 is SQVTM and CDR2 ANQGSEA. V was trimmed by 0 bases and J by 0 bases, leaving 13 bases between them. CDR3 in amino acids: CSVEDREHSSTDTQYF. The CDR3 DNA follows: TGCAGCGTTGAAGATCGTGAGCACTCTAGCACAGATACGCAGTATTTT.